A single TCR beta chain is shown here with its context. Its specific antigen is unknown. No base-level quality is on record; no much larger clone is a single base apart. This entry is derived from a study of untreated major depressive disorder (dated by TCRdb to about 2018). With respect to the entire study: In this cross-sectional case-control comparison, antidepressant-free major depressive disorder patients and individually matched non-depressed controls were compared on T cell phenotype and TCR repertoire. Sequencing followed up flow-cytometry Vbeta 5.1, Vbeta 11 and Vbeta 22 usage differences observed in the whole cohort.

Each depressed patient was pairwise matched to a non-depressed control for sex, age, current smoking status and body mass index. All participants were of European descent. To qualify, patients needed a DSM-IV diagnosis of major depressive disorder plus a Hamilton Rating Scale for Depression score of 18 or higher. Before enrollment, patients had taken no psychiatric medication, antidepressants included, for at least 8 weeks. Among patients, depression severity was moderate to severe. All participants were excluded for major medical conditions, Axis I/II comorbidities, regular medication or illicit drug use, or drinking over 100 g alcohol weekly. Around 31 ml of peripheral blood was drawn into EDTA tubes from each participant. Magnetic negative selection with the BD IMag Human CD4 T Lymphocyte Enrichment Set was used to purify CD4+ T cells from thawed PBMCs. The CD4+ enrichment method typically yielded around 95% purity as confirmed by flow cytometry. A subgroup of five case-control pairs, selected blind to chemokine receptor expression and flow-cytometric repertoire skewing results, was subjected to TCRbeta sequencing. Every blood sample was taken in the morning at 8:00 a.m., after which PBMCs were separated out using Ficoll-Hypaque gradient centrifugation. PBMCs were gradually cooled to -80 degrees C for cryopreservation and then kept in liquid nitrogen until assay.

The Qiagen DNeasy Blood and Tissue Kit was used to extract total genomic DNA from the purified CD4+ T cells. Using immunoSEQ immunosequencing protocols, the TCRbeta CDR3 region, as defined by IMGT, was amplified and sequenced. The study's own analysis went as follows. The immunoSEQ service preprocessed the raw sequence data to correct PCR and sequencing errors. Data were loaded into the immunoSEQ Analyzer and further analyzed with VDJtools v1.0.7. The paired Wilcoxon signed-rank test was used to test for differences between patients and controls. The table was pulled from immuneACCESS by TCRdb, which kept in-frame rearrangements only. Such tables lose some clones; where checked, under half of the loss comes from unresolved V genes, and the rest has no known cause. V, J and clone size were drawn from that table, and D and trimming were deduced from the DNA. The sample table records approximately 15,000 clones; about 89% of these occur just once. 1.7% of the sample lies in the top ten.

V drops 2 bases and J drops 3 bases, leaving 13 bases in between. From a lookup of the germline V gene, CDR1 and CDR2 are SGHVS and FNYEAQ. The CDR3 starts with the cysteine, ends with the phenylalanine, and has 15 residues. This entry keeps only the CDR3 DNA: 45 bases, framed from base 1. On the study overall, not on this receptor specifically: TRBV25-01 and TRBV02-01 usage followed the flow-cytometry pattern but did not reach statistical significance in the sequencing data. In CD4+ T cells, sequencing confirmed that depressed patients used TRBV05-01 (Vbeta 5.1) more than controls did, with a one-tailed test giving p = 0.040. Because of the strict matching and exclusion criteria, the study sample was comparatively small, which limits how generalizable the findings are. For the sequencing comparisons, one-tailed planned tests were applied to only three Vbeta families that had been selected in advance. The top five TRBV05-01 clones in every sequenced subject were all private clones.

The sequence is built from TRBV7-6 and TRBJ1-1; TRBD1 is a weak D gene call, 5 bases matching. The source is a woman younger than 45 with major depressive disorder. The sample taken for sequencing was CD4+ T cells from PBMCs. For the CDR3, the sequence is CASSLRGLGDTEAFF. The bases are TGTGCCAGCAGCTTACGCGGCTTGGGGGACACTGAAGCTTTCTTT.